The clone carrying this T cell receptor (beta chain) was counted a few times. Its target is unknown. As the sequencing template, cDNA was produced by extracting RNA and reverse transcribing it. The data were produced by immunoSEQ multiplex PCR, yet TCRdb's version contains in-frame clones alone and is incomplete. The data contain 110,000 or so clones, 56% of them seen just once; the ten biggest clones take up about 3.3%. This sample's treatment: oral pan-JAK inhibitor, 5-10 mg twice daily. Both peripheral blood and punch biopsies of lesional scalp skin were obtained from patients who had alopecia areata. The sample originates from a study of CD8+ T cells in alopecia areata. Overall study: Treated patients swallowed 5 to 10 mg of oral tofacitinib twice daily. Points from the study as a whole: Greater clonality was observed in lesional scalp samples, especially alopecia totalis/universalis, versus normal scalp.

The germline V and J ends were trimmed by 4 bases and 6 bases, with 12 bases remaining between them. Per germline, CDR1 SNHLY and CDR2 FYNNEI. This CDR3 spans 13 amino acids. The clonotype originates from a human donor with alopecia areata. The chain has TRBV2 and TRBJ1-2, with D possibly matching TRBD1 (6 bases). Material: CD4+ T cells sorted from blood, obtained at week 24, from a patient treated with tofacitinib. Here the CDR3 DNA reads TGTGCCAGCAGTGCCAGGGGAAAGGATGGCTACACCTTC. Translation gives CASSARGKDGYTF.